Sequencing of this TCR beta chain was carried out in a study of beta chain features in type 1 diabetes. Each donor gave one heparinised blood draw averaging around 120 mL. Sorting based on CD45RO/CCR7/CD25/CD127/CD95/CD27 separated CD4+ naive, central memory, regulatory and stem cell-like memory cells. A word on this clone: Its antigen remains unknown.

Findings of the study overall: Whether HLA type influences TCRB rearrangement remained unresolved here.

The CDR3 consists of 15 residues. V lost 6 bases to trimming and J lost 3 bases, with 16 bases between them. In germline, CDR1 is SGHDT, CDR2 YYEEEE. As every portion of the isolated RNA was reverse transcribed, the sequencing read expressed TCRB transcripts. Read counts averaged roughly 3.7 million for samples of naive, central memory and regulatory T cells. Data came from immunoSEQ multiplex PCR; TCRdb stores just in-frame clones and leaves some out. This repertoire shows around 430,000 clones, 30% found once; its top ten account for 0.05% to 0.065%. Specimen: naive CD4+ T cells from blood. The J gene is TRBJ2-1, the V gene TRBV5-6; D is unresolved. The TCR comes from a man between 18 and 35 years old in good health. In nucleotides, the CDR3 is TGTGCCAGCACCCCGATGGAGTTTGACTACAATGAGCAGTTCTTC. Its protein product is CASTPMEFDYNEQFF.